Each of the 20 T cell receptor beta chains below was sequenced from the same sample in a study of blood T cell repertoires in COVID-19. Assay: immunoSEQ multiplex PCR; the TCRdb copy retains only in-frame clones and omits some. The data contain about 150,000 clones, about four fifths of them singletons. What was sequenced was peripheral blood. The receptor source for this set is a man aged 55 to 69 with acute or convalescent COVID-19.

The chain carries TRBV9 and TRBJ1-2; 8 positions match TRBD1. Per the germline V gene, CDR1 is SGDLS and CDR2 is YYNGEE. J was trimmed by 2 bases and V by 2 bases; bases with no gene match: 5. This CDR3 has 15 residues. This CDR3 reads CASSVNRGSNYGYTF. CDR3 DNA sequence: TGTGCCAGCAGCGTGAACAGGGGGTCAAACTATGGCTACACCTTC.

J is TRBJ2-3 and V is TRBV5-8, with 7 bases aligning to TRBD2. The trim removed 5 bases at V and 2 bases at J, leaving 11 bases unmatched. Germline CDR1 SGHTS, CDR2 YDEGEE. This CDR3 is 16 amino acids long. In nucleotides, the CDR3 is TGTGCCAGCAGACCGGAGCGGGAAGTTTTCACAGATACGCAGTATTTT. Translating gives CASRPEREVFTDTQYF.

The DNA for the CDR3 is TGTGCCAGCAGTGGGGGTCCGGGGGGTGGAAGCTACAATGAGCAGTTCTTC. Amino acids: CASSGGPGGGSYNEQFF. The chain is built from TRBV2 and TRBJ2-1, with 7 bases that match TRBD2. The CDR3 loop spans 17 amino acids. Germline values: CDR1 SNHLY, CDR2 FYNNEI. The V segment lost 4 bases and the J segment 3 bases; nucleotides outside the gene matches: 12.

The chain combines TRBV15 with TRBJ2-1; 11 nucleotides align to TRBD2. From germline, CDR1 is LNHNV and CDR2 YYDKDF (reference sequence). V trimming: 0 bases; J trimming: 7 bases; junction bases outside the gene matches: 5. This CDR3 is built from 16 residues. In DNA form, the CDR3 reads TGTGCCACCAGCAGAGAAAGGGCTAGCGGGAGGAATGAGCAGTTCTTC. It is translated as CATSRERASGRNEQFF.

The V and J genes are TRBV19 and TRBJ1-2; 9 bases fit TRBD1. Germline loops: CDR1 LNHDA, CDR2 SQIVND (reference sequence). After removal of 9 bases from V and 7 bases from J, the junction contained 9 bases not matched to a gene. The CDR3 covers 13 residues. The CDR3 coding sequence is TGTGCCAGCAATGGACAGGGGAGGGGTGGCTACACCTTC. Residues: CASNGQGRGGYTF. Complete variable domain (other parts from reference TRBV19 and TRBJ1-2): DGGITQSPKYLFRKEGQNVTLSCEQNLNHDAMYWYRQDPGQGLRLIYYSQIVNDFQKGDIAEGYSVSREKKESFPLTVTSAQKNPTAFYLCASNGQGRGGYTFGSGTRLTVV.

The rearrangement links TRBV4-1 to TRBJ2-7; D ambiguous. There are 14 residues in the CDR3. Germline V gene data show CDR1 as MGHRA and CDR2 as YSYEKL. V was trimmed by 3 bases and J by 0 bases, leaving 9 bases between them. CDR3 loop: CASSQNPGSYEQYF. The CDR3 bases are TGCGCCAGCAGCCAGAACCCGGGCTCCTACGAGCAGTACTTC.

The rearrangement uses TRBV2 and TRBJ1-5; the D gene is possibly TRBD1 (5 bases). V was cut by 6 bases and J by 2 bases, with 14 bases left in between. CDR1 SNHLY and CDR2 FYNNEI come from the germline V gene. There are 15 residues in the CDR3. The CDR3 sequence: CASSPGGVGNQPQHF. The CDR3 DNA reads TGTGCCAGCAGCCCGGGGGGTGTTGGCAATCAGCCCCAGCATTTT.

This sequence joins TRBV5-1 and TRBJ1-5; D is perhaps TRBD1 (6 bases). The CDR3 has 16 residues. Germline assignment: CDR1 SGHRS and CDR2 YFSETQ. Trimming took 9 bases from V and 0 from J, leaving 19 bases between them. The CDR3 reads CAIHREPPYSNQPQHF. CDR3 nucleotides: TGCGCCATCCACAGGGAACCGCCTTATAGCAATCAGCCCCAGCATTTT.

The table lists this clone with a few counts. The chain recombines TRBV2 with TRBJ2-3; D perhaps matches TRBD1 (5 bases). Trimming stripped 2 bases from V and 3 bases from J, with 9 bases between. Looked up from germline, CDR1 is SNHLY and CDR2 is FYNNEI. This CDR3 has 14 amino acids. CDR3 sequence: CASSERQGTDTQYF. The DNA of the CDR3 is TGTGCCAGCAGTGAACGGCAGGGAACAGATACGCAGTATTTT. Full variable domain (rest looked up from reference TRBV2 and TRBJ2-3): EPEVTQTPSHQVTQMGQEVILRCVPISNHLYFYWYRQILGQKVEFLVSFYNNEISEKSEIFDDQFSVERPDGSNFTLKIRSTKLEDSAMYFCASSERQGTDTQYFGPGTRLTVL.

The rearrangement joins TRBV9 to TRBJ2-1, with a possible D match to TRBD2 (5 bases). CDR3 size: 14 residues. CDR1 and CDR2 (germline): SGDLS, YYNGEE. The V gene lost 0 bases and the J gene lost 10 bases, with 14 bases spanning the gap. The CDR3 DNA is TGTGCCAGCAGCGTAGCGGGTAGCGATAGCGAGCAGTTCTTC. Its translation: CASSVAGSDSEQFF.

This clone was found once. The V call is TRBV4-3, the J call TRBJ2-1; TRBD2 agrees at 10 bases. Trimming at V came to 0 bases and at J to 4 bases, leaving 9 bases not matched to a gene. Germline V gene data show CDR1 as LGHNA and CDR2 as YSLEER. The CDR3 has 18 amino acids. The CDR3 sequence: CASSQDSSGGILYNEQFF. The CDR3 DNA sequence: TGCGCCAGCAGCCAAGATAGTAGCGGGGGGATCCTATACAATGAGCAGTTCTTC.

The V call is TRBV27, the J call TRBJ2-1; the match to TRBD2 covers 10 bases. Losses at the gene ends were 3 bases for V and 9 bases for J; bases not matched to a gene: 5. CDR3 length: 14 amino acids. Germline CDR1 and CDR2: MNHEY and SMNVEV (reference sequence). CDR3 sequence (DNA): TGTGCCAGCAGTTTCGGGACTAGCGTGGGTGAGCAGTTCTTC. Translation: CASSFGTSVGEQFF.

As DNA, the CDR3 is TGTGCCAGCAGTTTGATCAGGCCCCCTCTCTCTGGGGCCAACGTCCTGACTTTC. This sequence encodes CASSLIRPPLSGANVLTF. The chain couples TRBV27 to TRBJ2-6, with D hard to call. V dropped 3 bases and J dropped 0 bases, with 15 bases sitting between them. CDR1 and CDR2 (germline): MNHEY, SMNVEV (reference sequence). This CDR3 has 18 amino acids. Complete variable domain (other parts from reference TRBV27 and TRBJ2-6): EAQVTQNPRYLITVTGKKLTVTCSQNMNHEYMSWYRQDPGLGLRQIYYSMNVEVTDKGDVPEGYKVSRKEKRNFPLILESPSPNQTSLYFCASSLIRPPLSGANVLTFGAGSRLTVL.

J is TRBJ1-4 and V is TRBV5-1, with TRBD1 matching over 7 bases. V trimming: 5 bases; J trimming: 0 bases; junction bases outside the gene matches: 7. CDR3 length: 16 amino acids. Germline-derived CDR1 and CDR2 are SGHRS and YFSETQ. The CDR3 loop is CASSSGQASTNEKLFF. The DNA of the CDR3 is TGCGCCAGCAGTTCTGGACAGGCCTCAACTAATGAAAAACTGTTTTTT.

This chain uses TRBV3-1 (or the pseudogene TRBV3-2) with TRBJ2-4; TRBD1 matches 10 bases. V dropped 4 bases and J dropped 7; count of bases not matched to a gene: 4. Germline CDR1 reads LGHDT; CDR2 reads YNNKEL (reference sequence). The CDR3 spans 14 residues. CDR3 nucleotide sequence: TGTGCCAGCAGCCTTAGGACAGGGGGGAACATTCAGTACTTC. It encodes CASSLRTGGNIQYF.

In its sample, this clone was seen once. The chain is built from TRBV19 and TRBJ2-1, with 10 bases identical to TRBD2. Germline lookup yields CDR1 LNHDA and CDR2 SQIVND (reference sequence). The CDR3 runs 16 residues. The junction had 2 bases not matched to a gene; V was cut back by 0 bases and J by 3 bases. Here the CDR3 DNA reads TGTGCCAGTAGTATAGAAGCGGGAGGGTACTACAATGAGCAGTTCTTC. It is translated as CASSIEAGGYYNEQFF.

The CDR3 region is CSARQISNYGYTF. The CDR3, as DNA: TGCAGCGCCCGACAGATATCTAACTATGGCTACACCTTC. This sequence joins TRBV29-1 and TRBJ1-2; maybe TRBD1 (5 bases). CDR1 SQVTM and CDR2 ANQGSEA come from the germline V gene. This CDR3 comprises 13 residues. Trimming took off 7 bases at V and 0 bases at J, with 12 bases between the two ends.

The chain recombines TRBV9 with TRBJ1-4, with no clear D. CDR1 and CDR2 from the germline V gene are SGDLS and YYNGEE. V was shortened by 4 bases and J by 7 bases, with 20 bases between the two germline ends. This CDR3 region has 16 residues. The CDR3 nucleotides read TGTGCCAGCAGCACCCTGTCAAGATTGGGAGGTGAAAAACTGTTTTTT. It translates to CASSTLSRLGGEKLFF.

The table lists this clone with a few counts. The chain has TRBV30 and TRBJ1-2; 9 bases map to TRBD1. This CDR3 has 14 amino acids. V lost 5 bases to trimming and J lost 4 bases; unmatched junction nucleotides: 8. Germline-derived CDR1 and CDR2 are GTSNPN and SVGIG (reference sequence). CDR3 protein: CAWGLQGAIYGYTF. The CDR3 nucleotides read TGTGCCTGGGGGCTACAGGGGGCAATCTATGGCTACACCTTC.

This rearrangement joins TRBV28 to TRBJ1-1; D not resolved. V shed 5 bases and J shed 1 base, with 8 bases lying between them. From germline, CDR1 is MDHEN and CDR2 SYDVKM. The CDR3 has 13 amino acids. This chain's CDR3 is CASSGGPNTEAFF. The CDR3 region has the DNA TGTGCCAGCAGTGGCGGGCCGAACACTGAAGCTTTCTTT.